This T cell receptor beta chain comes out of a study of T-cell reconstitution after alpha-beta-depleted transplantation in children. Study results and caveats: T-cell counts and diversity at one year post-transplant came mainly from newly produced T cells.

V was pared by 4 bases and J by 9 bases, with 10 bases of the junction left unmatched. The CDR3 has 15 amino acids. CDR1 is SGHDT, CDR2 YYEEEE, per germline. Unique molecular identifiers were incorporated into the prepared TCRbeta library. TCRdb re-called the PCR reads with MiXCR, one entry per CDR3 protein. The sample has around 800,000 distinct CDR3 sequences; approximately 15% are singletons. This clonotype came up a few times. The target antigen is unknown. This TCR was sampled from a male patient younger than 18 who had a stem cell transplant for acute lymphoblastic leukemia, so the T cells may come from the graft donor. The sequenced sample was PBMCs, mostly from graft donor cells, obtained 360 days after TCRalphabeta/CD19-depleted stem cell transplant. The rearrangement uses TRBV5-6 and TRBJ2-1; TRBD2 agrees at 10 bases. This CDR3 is CASSTGAGGLPEQFF. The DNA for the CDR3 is TGTGCCAGCAGCACCGGAGCGGGAGGGCTTCCTGAGCAGTTCTTC.